The present entry profiles one T cell receptor (beta chain) with its context. Antigen unknown. The data belong to a study of cytomegalovirus exposure and HLA in healthy donors. Study findings and constraints: The majority of TCR sequences were rare, yet some public TCRs appeared in many donors. A link between a missense DCLRE1C variant and TCR beta V- and J-gene trimming emerged from a later analysis.

Germline CDR1 is KGHSH and CDR2 is LQKENI. The CDR3 has 14 residues. With V trimmed by 3 bases and J by 4 bases, 4 bases remained unmatched. The primer mix had 60 Vbeta and 13 Jbeta primers. Profiled with immunoSEQ multiplex PCR; TCRdb holds only in-frame clones, not every one. The sample includes about 71,000 clones, about two thirds seen only once; the top ten take less than 8.5%. The chain links TRBV18 to TRBJ1-2; TRBD1 matches at 8 bases. The TCR originated in a middle-aged man in good health and CMV-seropositive. The sample consisted of PBMCs. The CDR3 DNA reads TGTGCCAGCTCACCGGGACAGGATCCCTATGGCTACACCTTC. Its translation: CASSPGQDPYGYTF.